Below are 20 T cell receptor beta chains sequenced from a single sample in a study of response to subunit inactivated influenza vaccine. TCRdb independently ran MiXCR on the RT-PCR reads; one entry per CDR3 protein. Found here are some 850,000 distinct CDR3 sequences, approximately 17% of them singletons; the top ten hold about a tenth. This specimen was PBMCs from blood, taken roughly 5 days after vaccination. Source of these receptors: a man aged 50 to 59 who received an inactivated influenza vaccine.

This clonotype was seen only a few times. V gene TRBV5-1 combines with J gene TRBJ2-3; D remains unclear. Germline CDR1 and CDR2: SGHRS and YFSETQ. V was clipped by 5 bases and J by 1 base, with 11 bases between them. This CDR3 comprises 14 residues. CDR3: CASRPSPGTDTQYF. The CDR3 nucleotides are TGCGCCAGCAGGCCTTCACCAGGCACAGATACGCAGTATTTT. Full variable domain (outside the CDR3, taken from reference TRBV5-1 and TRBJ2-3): KAGVTQTPRYLIKTRGQQVTLSCSPISGHRSVSWYQQTPGQGLQFLFEYFSETQRNKGNFPGRFSGRQFSNSRSEMNVSTLELGDSALYLCASRPSPGTDTQYFGPGTRLTVL.

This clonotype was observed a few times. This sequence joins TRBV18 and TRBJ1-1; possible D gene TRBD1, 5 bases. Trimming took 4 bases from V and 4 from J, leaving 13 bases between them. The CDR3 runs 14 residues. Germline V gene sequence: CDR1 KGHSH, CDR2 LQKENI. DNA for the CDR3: TGTGCCAGCTCACTGTACGACAGAACCACTGAAGCTTTCTTT. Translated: CASSLYDRTTEAFF.

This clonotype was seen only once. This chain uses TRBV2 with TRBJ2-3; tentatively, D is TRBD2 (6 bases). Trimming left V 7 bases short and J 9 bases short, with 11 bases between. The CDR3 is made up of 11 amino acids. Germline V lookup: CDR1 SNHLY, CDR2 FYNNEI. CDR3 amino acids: CASIAGHTQYF. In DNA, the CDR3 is TGTGCCAGCATCGCGGGGCACACGCAGTATTTT.

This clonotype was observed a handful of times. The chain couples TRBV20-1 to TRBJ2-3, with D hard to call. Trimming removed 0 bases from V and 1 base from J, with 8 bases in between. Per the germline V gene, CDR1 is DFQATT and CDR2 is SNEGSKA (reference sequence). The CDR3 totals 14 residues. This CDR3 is CSARDPKGTDTQYF. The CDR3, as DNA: TGCAGTGCTAGAGATCCTAAGGGCACAGATACGCAGTATTTT.

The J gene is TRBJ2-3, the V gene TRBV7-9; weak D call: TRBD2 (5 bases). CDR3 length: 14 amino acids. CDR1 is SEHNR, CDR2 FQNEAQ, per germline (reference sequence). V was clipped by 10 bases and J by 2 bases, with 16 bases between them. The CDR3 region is CATSLAYNTDTQYF. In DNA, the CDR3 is TGTGCCACCTCGCTAGCTTACAACACAGATACGCAGTATTTT.

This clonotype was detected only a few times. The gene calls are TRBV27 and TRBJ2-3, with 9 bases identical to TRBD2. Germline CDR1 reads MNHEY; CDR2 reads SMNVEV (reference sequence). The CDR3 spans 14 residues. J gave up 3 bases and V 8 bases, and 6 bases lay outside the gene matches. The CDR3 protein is CASWGLAKTDTQYF. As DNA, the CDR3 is TGTGCCAGCTGGGGACTAGCTAAGACAGATACGCAGTATTTT.

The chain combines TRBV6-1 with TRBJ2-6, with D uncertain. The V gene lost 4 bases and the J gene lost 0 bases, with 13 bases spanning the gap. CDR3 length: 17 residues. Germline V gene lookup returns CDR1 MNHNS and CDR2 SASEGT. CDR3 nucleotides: TGTGCCAGCAGTGGAATCCCAGGAGACTCTGGGGCCAACGTCCTGACTTTC. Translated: CASSGIPGDSGANVLTF.

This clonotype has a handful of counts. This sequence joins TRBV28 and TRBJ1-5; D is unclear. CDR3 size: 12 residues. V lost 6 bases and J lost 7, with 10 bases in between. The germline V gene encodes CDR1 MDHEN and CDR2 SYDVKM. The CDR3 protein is CASRTGGQPQHF. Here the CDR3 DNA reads TGTGCCAGCAGAACTGGAGGGCAGCCCCAGCATTTT.

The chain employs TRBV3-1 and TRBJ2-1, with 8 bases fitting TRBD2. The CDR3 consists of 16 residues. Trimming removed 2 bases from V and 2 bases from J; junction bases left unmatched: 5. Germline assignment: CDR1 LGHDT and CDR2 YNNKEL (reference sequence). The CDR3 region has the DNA TGTGCCAGCAGCCAACGAACTAGCGGCACCTACAATGAGCAGTTCTTC. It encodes CASSQRTSGTYNEQFF.

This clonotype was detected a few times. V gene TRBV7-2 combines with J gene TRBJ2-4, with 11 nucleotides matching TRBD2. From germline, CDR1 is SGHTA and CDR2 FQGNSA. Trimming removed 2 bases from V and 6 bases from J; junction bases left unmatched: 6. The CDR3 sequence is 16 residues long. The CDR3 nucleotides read TGTGCCAGCAGCTTAAACCCGGGGACTAGCGGAAACATTCAGTACTTC. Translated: CASSLNPGTSGNIQYF.

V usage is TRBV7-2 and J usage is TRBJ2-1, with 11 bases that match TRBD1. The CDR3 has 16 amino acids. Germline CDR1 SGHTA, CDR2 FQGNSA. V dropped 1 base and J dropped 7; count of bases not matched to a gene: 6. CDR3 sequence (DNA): TGTGCCAGCAGCTTAGGGTGGGACAGGGGGTGGAATGAGCAGTTCTTC. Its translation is CASSLGWDRGWNEQFF.

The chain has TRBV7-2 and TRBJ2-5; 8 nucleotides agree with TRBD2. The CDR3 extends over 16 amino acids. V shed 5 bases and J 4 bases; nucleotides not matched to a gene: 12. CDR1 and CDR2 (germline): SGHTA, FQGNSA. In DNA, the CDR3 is TGTGCCAGCAGCACTGGACTAGCCAGAAGTAGAGAGACCCAGTACTTC. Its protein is CASSTGLARSRETQYF.

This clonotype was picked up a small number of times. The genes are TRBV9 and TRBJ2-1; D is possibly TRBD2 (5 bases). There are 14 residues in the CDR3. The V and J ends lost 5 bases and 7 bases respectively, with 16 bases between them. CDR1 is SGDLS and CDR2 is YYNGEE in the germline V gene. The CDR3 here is CASSRFPGENEQFF. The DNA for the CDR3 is TGTGCCAGCAGTCGTTTCCCCGGGGAAAATGAGCAGTTCTTC.

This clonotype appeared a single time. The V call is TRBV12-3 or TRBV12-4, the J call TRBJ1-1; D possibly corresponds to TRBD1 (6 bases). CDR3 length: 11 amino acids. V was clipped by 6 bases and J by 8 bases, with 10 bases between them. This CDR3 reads CASRKRGEAFF. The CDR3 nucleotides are TGTGCCAGCAGGAAGAGGGGGGAAGCTTTCTTT.

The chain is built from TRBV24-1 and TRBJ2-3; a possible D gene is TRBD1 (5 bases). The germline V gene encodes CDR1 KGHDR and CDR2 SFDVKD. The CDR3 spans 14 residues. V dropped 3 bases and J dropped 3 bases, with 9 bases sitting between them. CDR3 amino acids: CATSDQGETDTQYF. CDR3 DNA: TGTGCCACCAGTGATCAGGGCGAGACAGATACGCAGTATTTT.

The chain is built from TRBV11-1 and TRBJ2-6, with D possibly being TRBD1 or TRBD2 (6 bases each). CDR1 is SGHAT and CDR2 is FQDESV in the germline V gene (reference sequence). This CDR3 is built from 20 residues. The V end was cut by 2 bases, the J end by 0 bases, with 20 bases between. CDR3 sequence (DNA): TGTGCCAGCAGCTTATCCTATTTGGGGGGCCCCTACTCTGGGGCCAACGTCCTGACTTTC. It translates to CASSLSYLGGPYSGANVLTF.

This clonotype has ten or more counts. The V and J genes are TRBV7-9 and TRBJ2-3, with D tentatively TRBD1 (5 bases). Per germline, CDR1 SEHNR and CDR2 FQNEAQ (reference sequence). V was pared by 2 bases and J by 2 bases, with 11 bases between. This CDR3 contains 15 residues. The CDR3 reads CASSLHGRDTDTQYF. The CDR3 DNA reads TGTGCCAGCAGCTTACATGGCAGGGACACAGATACGCAGTATTTT. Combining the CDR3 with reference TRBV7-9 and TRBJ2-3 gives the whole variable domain DTGVSQNPRHKITKRGQNVTFRCDPISEHNRLYWYRQTLGQGPEFLTYFQNEAQLEKSRLLSDRFSAERPKGSFSTLEIQRTEQGDSAMYLCASSLHGRDTDTQYFGPGTRLTVL.

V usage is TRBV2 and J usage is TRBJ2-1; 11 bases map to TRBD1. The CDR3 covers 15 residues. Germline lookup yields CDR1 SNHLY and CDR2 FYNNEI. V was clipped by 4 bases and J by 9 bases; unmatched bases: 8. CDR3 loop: CASSGGTGGVSEQFF. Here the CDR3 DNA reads TGTGCCAGCAGTGGTGGGACAGGGGGAGTCAGTGAGCAGTTCTTC.

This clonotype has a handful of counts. This CDR3 reads CSATAGGTYEQYF. The CDR3 nucleotides are TGCAGTGCTACCGCCGGGGGGACCTACGAGCAGTACTTC. The rearrangement uses TRBV20-1 and TRBJ2-7; the match to TRBD2 covers 7 bases. CDR3 size: 13 residues. CDR1 is DFQATT, CDR2 SNEGSKA, per germline (reference sequence). Losses at the gene ends were 4 bases for V and 2 bases for J; bases not matched to a gene: 5.

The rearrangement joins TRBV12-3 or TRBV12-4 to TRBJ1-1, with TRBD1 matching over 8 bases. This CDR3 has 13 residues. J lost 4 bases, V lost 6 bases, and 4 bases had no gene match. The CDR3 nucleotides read TGTGCCAGCAGCCAGGGGGCCATCACTGAAGCTTTCTTT. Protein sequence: CASSQGAITEAFF.